The rows below give T cell receptor beta chains drawn from one sample of a study of tumor-infiltrating lymphocytes in primary liver carcinoma. TCRdb processed the multiplex PCR reads anew with MiXCR; each CDR3 protein has one entry. In the table there are about 44,000 distinct CDR3 sequences, roughly 74% of which are singletons. Sequencing was performed on tumor-adjacent normal liver tissue. These receptors were taken from a woman younger than 45 with primary liver carcinoma and hepatitis B virus infection. Both conserved end residues are part of each CDR3.

TRBV30 | CAWSEVLTEAFF
TRBV11-2 | CISSLGSYNEQFF
TRBV5-5 | CASSLVYAGRAQEQNF
TRBV13 | CARSLGGFGIGGTGAFF
TRBV4-1 | CSSIQEERGGETQYF
TRBV4-2 | CASSQDCDREEYF
TRBV4-3 | CASSHDAGSSYYEQFF
TRBV6-1 | CASSEREVYERYF
TRBV29-1 | CSVGPTSGDYNVQFF
TRBV4-1 | CASRQGVAVGRETQYF
TRBV18 | CASSPGSGTLSGNTIYF
TRBV29-1 | CSVGRRDSGELFF
TRBV29-1 | CSVPFAGGTGELFF
TRBV5-1 | CASSPGLAAVRAGTQYF
TRBV10-3 | CAISESEIRVSGDQPQHF
TRBV29-1 | CSASSGMYNEQFF
TRBV6-2/TRBV6-3 | CASSYGWLNTETFF
TRBV11-1 | CVSSIVGGTNTVELFF
TRBV29-1 | CSVTPWTGEGYTF
TRBV28 | CASSLGALSGANVLIF
TRBV28 | CTSSPVRTGSYNSPLHF
TRBV7-8 | CASSFVRFRSTGELLF
TRBV29-1 | CNGRLDQETQYF
TRBV4-1 | CASSQDWKTETFF
TRBV4-3 | CTSSQSVWLGDPDDTQYF
TRBV6-1 | CDSSLEGAVYEQYF